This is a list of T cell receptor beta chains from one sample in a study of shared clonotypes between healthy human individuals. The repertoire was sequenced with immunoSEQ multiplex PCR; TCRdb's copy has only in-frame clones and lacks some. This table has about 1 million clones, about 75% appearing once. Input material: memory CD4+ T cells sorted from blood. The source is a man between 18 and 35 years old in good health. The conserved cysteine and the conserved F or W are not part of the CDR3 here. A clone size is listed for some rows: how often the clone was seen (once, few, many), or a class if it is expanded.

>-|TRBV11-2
ASSPFSLGGGEKLF
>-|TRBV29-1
SLTAPRGPLTDTQY
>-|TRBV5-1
ASSPGQFSNTGELF
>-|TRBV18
ASSPPTRKQY
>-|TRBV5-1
ASSSTGTGNTIY
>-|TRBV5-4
ASSLAGTGVHEQF
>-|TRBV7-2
ASSLTDRTRTDTQY
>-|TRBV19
ASSRARTAPHQPQH
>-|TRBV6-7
ASTLGVRDCEQY
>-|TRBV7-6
ASSLARADLNTGELF
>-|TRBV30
AWSARGFNEKLF
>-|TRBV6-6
ASIRTSASSYNEQF
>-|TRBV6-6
ASNPGGSRNEQF
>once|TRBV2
ASRDPGTGGSEQY
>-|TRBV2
ASKGTAGANVLT
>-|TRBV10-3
AIRLTQGRSLGEQY
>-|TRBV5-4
ASSSSGTLNQPQH
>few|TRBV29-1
SVLTGPNSPLH
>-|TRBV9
ASKSSGANVLT
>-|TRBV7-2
ASSLAPGRVGEAF
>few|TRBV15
ATSRDRGKPQH
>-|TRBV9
ASSRGGTSGNEQF
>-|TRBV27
ASSLRPGAYNSPLH
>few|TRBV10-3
AISESAGITEAF
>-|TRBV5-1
ASSLAGDATNEQF